This T cell receptor (beta chain) was documented in a study of blood T cell repertoires in COVID-19. Whole-study context: Sites across the United States, Italy and Spain contributed samples from acute and convalescent COVID-19. The analysed material was cDNA or gDNA that came from T cells, B-cell-depleted T cells, or PBMCs.

The authors' processing: Scientists estimated how many nucleated cells there were by amplifying reference gene primers. Produced via immunoSEQ multiplex PCR; TCRdb's table is partial and in-frame only. The DNA gave D and trimming, while V, J and clone size come from that table. Of approximately 50,000 clones listed, around 85% are singletons. This CDR3 is 14 amino acids long. CDR1 is SGHRS, CDR2 YFSETQ, per germline. The junction had 6 bases not matched to a gene; V was cut back by 4 bases and J by 5 bases. Specimen: peripheral blood. The chain carries TRBV5-1 and TRBJ2-5; 9 bases agree with TRBD1. The sequence came from a man in his 70s with active COVID-19. The CDR3 bases are TGCGCCAGCAGCCACAGGGGGCAGGACGAGACCCAGTACTTC. This gives the protein CASSHRGQDETQYF.